This entry is about one TCR beta chain. Its antigen is undetermined. This entry comes from a study of CD4 T cells in relation to SARS-CoV-2 and coronaviruses. The method was immunoSEQ multiplex PCR; TCRdb's version includes in-frame clones alone and lacks a portion of them. Found here are about 41,000 clones, 84% of them singletons; the top ten hold 0.95% to 1.5%. The sequenced sample consisted of naive CD4+ T cells from PBMCs, cultured in vitro. Subset described: naive CD4+ T cells isolated by negative enrichment. The origin of this receptor is an adult with COVID-19.

This CDR3 reads CASSPGLGGETQYF. The DNA of the CDR3 is TGTGCCAGCAGCCCGGGACTAGGTGGGGAGACCCAGTACTTC. The chain uses TRBV7-3 and TRBJ2-5; 8 bases agree with TRBD2. CDR3 length: 14 amino acids. Per the germline V gene, CDR1 is SGHTA and CDR2 is FQGTGA. The trim removed 5 bases at V and 5 bases at J, leaving 7 bases unmatched.